This TCR beta chain appears in the sequencing data of a study of cytomegalovirus exposure and HLA in healthy donors. General observations from the study: An analysis done earlier found most TCR beta V segments productive about 87% or about 30% of the time.

Every donor was a healthy person donating bone marrow. On this clone: Its antigen remains unknown.

Amplification used 60 Vbeta primers and 13 Jbeta primers. Under the authors' procedure: Later work found 80 million or so unique TCR beta chains, with approximately 12 million shared. TCRdb's table, derived via immunoSEQ multiplex PCR, lists solely in-frame clones and lacks some. V, J and clone size are taken as reported in that table, and D and trimming were inferred from the DNA itself. This sample's clone table lists about 120,000 clones. Per germline, CDR1 PRHDT and CDR2 FYEKMQ (reference sequence). The CDR3 loop spans 16 amino acids. V was shortened by 0 bases and J by 3 bases, with 13 bases between the two germline ends.

Sequenced material: PBMCs. The chain carries TRBV13 and TRBJ2-3; D gene ambiguous. This receptor was identified in a middle-aged man in good health and CMV-seropositive. CDR3 residues: CASSLGRLVLTDTQYF. The DNA of the CDR3 is TGTGCCAGCAGCTTAGGGCGGCTAGTTCTTACAGATACGCAGTATTTT.